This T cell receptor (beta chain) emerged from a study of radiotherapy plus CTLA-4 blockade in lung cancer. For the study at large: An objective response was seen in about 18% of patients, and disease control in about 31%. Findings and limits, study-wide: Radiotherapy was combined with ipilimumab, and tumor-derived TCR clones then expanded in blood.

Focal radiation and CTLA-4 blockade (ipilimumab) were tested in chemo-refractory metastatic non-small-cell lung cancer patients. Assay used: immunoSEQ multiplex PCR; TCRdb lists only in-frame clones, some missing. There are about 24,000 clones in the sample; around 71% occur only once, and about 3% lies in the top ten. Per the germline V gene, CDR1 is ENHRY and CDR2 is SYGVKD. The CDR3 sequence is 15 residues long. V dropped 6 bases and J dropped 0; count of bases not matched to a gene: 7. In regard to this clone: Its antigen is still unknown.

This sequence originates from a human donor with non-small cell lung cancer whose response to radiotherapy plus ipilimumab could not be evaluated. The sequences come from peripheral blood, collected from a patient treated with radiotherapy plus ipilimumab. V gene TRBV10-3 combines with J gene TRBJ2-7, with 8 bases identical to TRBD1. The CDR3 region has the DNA TGTGCCATCAGGTCGGACAGGGTAAACTCCTACGAGCAGTACTTC. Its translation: CAIRSDRVNSYEQYF.